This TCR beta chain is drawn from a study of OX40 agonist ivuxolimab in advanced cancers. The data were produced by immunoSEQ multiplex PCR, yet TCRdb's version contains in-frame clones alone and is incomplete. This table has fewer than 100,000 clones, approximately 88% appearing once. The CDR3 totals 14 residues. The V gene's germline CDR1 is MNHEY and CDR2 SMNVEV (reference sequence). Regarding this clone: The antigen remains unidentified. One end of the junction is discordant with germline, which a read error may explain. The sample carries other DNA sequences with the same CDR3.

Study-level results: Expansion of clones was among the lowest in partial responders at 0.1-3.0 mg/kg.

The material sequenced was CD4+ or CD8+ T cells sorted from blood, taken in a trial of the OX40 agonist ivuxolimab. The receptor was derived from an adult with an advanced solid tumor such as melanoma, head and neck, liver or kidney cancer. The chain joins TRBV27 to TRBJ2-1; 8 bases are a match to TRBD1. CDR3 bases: TGTGCCAGCAGCTCTGGGACAGGATACAACGAGCAGTTCTTC. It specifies CASSSGTGYNEQFF.